Sequencing of this TCR beta chain was carried out in a study of sequential checkpoint blockade in melanoma. Study overall: First-line arms were nivolumab then ipilimumab, or the reverse, randomized 1:1.

Treatment given: randomized to nivolumab then ipilimumab (arm A) or the reverse (arm B). Clones were sequenced by immunoSEQ multiplex PCR, and TCRdb holds only the in-frame ones, with some missing. The table records about 22,000 clones, approximately 68% of them present only once. This clonotype was obtained from a human donor with melanoma. The specimen comprised CD8+ T cells sorted from blood (inferred from file names), sampled from a patient given nivolumab and ipilimumab in sequence.

In DNA, the CDR3 is TGCGCCAGCAGCCCCACAGGGTACTCCTATGGCTACACCTTC. Protein product: CASSPTGYSYGYTF. The chain joins TRBV4-3 to TRBJ1-2; TRBD1 is a possible D gene (6 bases). Trimming shortened V by 4 bases and J by 4 bases, and 13 bases separated the two germline ends. The CDR3 loop spans 14 amino acids. Germline CDR1 reads LGHNA; CDR2 reads YSLEER.